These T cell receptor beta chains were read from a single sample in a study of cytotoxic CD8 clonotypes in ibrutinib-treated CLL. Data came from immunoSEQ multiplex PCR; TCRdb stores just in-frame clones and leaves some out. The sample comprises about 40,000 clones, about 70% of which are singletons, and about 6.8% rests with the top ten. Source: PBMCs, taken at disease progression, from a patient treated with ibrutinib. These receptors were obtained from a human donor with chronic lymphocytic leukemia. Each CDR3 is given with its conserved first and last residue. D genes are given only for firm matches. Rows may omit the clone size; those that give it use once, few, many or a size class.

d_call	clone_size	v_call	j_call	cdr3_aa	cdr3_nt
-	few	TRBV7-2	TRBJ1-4	CATGGDNEKLFF	TGTGCCACGGGGGGTGACAACGAAAAACTGTTTTTT
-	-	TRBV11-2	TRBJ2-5	CASSLVETQYF	TGTGCCAGCAGCTTAGTTGAGACCCAGTACTTC
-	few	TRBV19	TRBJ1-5	CASSEPRGTHQPQHF	TGTGCCAGTAGTGAGCCCCGGGGAACCCATCAGCCCCAGCATTTT
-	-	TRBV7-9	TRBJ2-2	CASSPSSATWTGELFF	TGTGCCAGCAGCCCCTCCTCAGCTACGTGGACCGGGGAGCTGTTTTTT
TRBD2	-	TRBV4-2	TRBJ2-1	CASSQEVGLAGGDNEQFF	TGTGCCAGCAGCCAAGAAGTGGGACTAGCGGGAGGGGACAATGAGCAGTTCTTC
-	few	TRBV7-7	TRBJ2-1	CASSLDGYNEQFF	TGTGCTAGCAGCTTAGACGGGTACAATGAGCAGTTCTTC
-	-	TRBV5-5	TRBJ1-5	CASSLRGDQPQHF	TGTGCCAGCAGCTTGAGGGGGGACCAGCCCCAGCATTTT
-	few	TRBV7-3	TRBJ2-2	CASSPDTNTGELFF	TGTGCCAGCAGCCCAGACACTAACACCGGGGAGCTGTTTTTT
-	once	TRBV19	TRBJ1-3	CASSISGGRNSGNTIYF	TGTGCCAGTAGTATCAGCGGGGGGCGGAACTCTGGAAACACCATATATTTT
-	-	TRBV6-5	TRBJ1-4	CASSTAWGDEKLFF	TGTGCCAGCAGTACGGCCTGGGGAGATGAAAAACTGTTTTTT
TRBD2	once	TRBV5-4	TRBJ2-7	CASSLVSAGGSYEQYF	TGTGCCAGCAGCTTGGTTTCAGCGGGAGGGAGTTACGAGCAGTACTTC
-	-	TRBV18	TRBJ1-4	CASSGPPRDGKLFF	TGTGCCAGCTCAGGACCTCCACGAGATGGAAAACTGTTTTTT
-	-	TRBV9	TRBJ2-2	CASSVAFNTGELFF	TGTGCCAGCAGCGTAGCTTTTAACACCGGGGAGCTGTTTTTT
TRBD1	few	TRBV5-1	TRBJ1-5	CASSLADRGSQPQHF	TGCGCCAGCAGCTTGGCCGACAGGGGAAGTCAGCCCCAGCATTTT
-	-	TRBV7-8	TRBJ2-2	CASSLGVNGELFF	TGTGCCAGCAGCTTAGGTGTTAACGGGGAGCTGTTTTTT
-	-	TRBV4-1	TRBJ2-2	CSWDAMKSARHETGELFF	TGTTCCTGGGATGCGATGAAGTCGGCCCGACACGAGACCGGGGAGCTGTTTTTT
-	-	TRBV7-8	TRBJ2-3	CASSFGRGTDTQYF	TGTGCCAGCAGCTTCGGAAGGGGCACAGATACGCAGTATTTT
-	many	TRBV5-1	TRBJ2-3	CASSLGMTSSTDTQYF	TGCGCCAGCAGCTTGGGTATGACAAGCAGCACAGATACGCAGTATTTT
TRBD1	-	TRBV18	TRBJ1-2	CASSLDRDGYTF	TGTGCCAGCTCACTGGACAGGGATGGCTACACCTTC
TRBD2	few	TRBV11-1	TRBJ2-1	CASSFWTSGSGHNEQFF	TGTGCCAGCAGCTTCTGGACTAGCGGGAGTGGCCACAATGAGCAGTTCTTC
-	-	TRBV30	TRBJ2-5	CAWNPQRGQETQYF	TGTGCCTGGAATCCACAGAGGGGACAAGAGACCCAGTACTTC
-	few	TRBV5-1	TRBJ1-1	CASIPTGRTEAFF	TGCGCCAGCATCCCTACAGGGAGGACTGAAGCTTTCTTT
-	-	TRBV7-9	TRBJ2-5	CASSFPGRGETQYF	TGTGCCAGCAGCTTCCCGGGTAGGGGGGAGACCCAGTACTTC
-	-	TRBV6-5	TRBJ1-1	CASSYSFQSEAFF	TGTGCCAGCAGTTACTCGTTTCAGTCTGAAGCTTTCTTT
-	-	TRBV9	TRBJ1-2	CASSVTPSDYGYTF	TGTGCCAGCAGCGTAACCCCGTCCGACTATGGCTACACCTTC
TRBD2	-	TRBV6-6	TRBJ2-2	CASSYPGLANTGELFF	TGTGCCAGCAGTTACCCGGGACTAGCGAACACCGGGGAGCTGTTTTTT
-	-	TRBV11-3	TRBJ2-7	CASSLVTGREQYF	TGTGCCAGCAGCTTAGTGACGGGGCGCGAGCAGTACTTC
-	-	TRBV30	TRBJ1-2	CAWAPGSYGYTF	TGTGCCTGGGCTCCGGGTTCCTATGGCTACACCTTC
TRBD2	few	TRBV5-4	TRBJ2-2	CASSSSGPGTGELFF	TGTGCCAGCAGCTCTAGCGGGCCGGGCACCGGGGAGCTGTTTTTT
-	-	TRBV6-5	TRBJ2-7	CASGRAGNYEQYF	TGTGCCAGCGGAAGGGCGGGGAACTACGAGCAGTACTTC
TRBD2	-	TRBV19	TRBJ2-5	CASSPRGLAGPQETQYF	TGTGCCAGTAGCCCGCGGGGACTAGCGGGACCTCAAGAGACCCAGTACTTC
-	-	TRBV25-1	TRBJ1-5	CASSEYGQPQHF	TGTGCCAGCAGTGAATATGGACAGCCCCAGCATTTT
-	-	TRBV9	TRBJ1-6	CASSPRTESPLHF	TGTGCCAGCAGCCCCCGGACAGAATCACCCCTCCACTTT
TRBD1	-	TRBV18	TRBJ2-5	CASSPPWTGKEETQYF	TGTGCCAGCTCACCACCCTGGACAGGGAAGGAAGAGACCCAGTACTTC
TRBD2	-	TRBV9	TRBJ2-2	CASTSGRVGELFF	TGTGCCAGCACTAGCGGGAGGGTCGGGGAGCTGTTTTTT
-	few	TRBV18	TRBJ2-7	CASSRGDRSYEQYF	TGTGCCAGCTCACGGGGGGACAGATCCTACGAGCAGTACTTC
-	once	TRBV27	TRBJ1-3	CASSSDSFVSGNTIYF	TGTGCCAGCAGTTCCGACTCATTTGTGTCTGGAAACACCATATATTTT
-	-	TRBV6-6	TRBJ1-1	CASSSELWNTEAFF	TGTGCCAGCAGTTCAGAACTTTGGAACACTGAAGCTTTCTTT
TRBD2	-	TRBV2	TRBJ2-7	CASSEARSLAEVRYF	TGTGCCAGCAGTGAAGCCCGCTCTCTAGCGGAAGTGCGGTACTTC
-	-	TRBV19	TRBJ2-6	CASSRLHSGANVLTF	TGTGCCAGTAGTAGATTACACTCTGGGGCCAACGTCCTGACTTTC
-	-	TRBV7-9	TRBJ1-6	CASSRRDVGNSPLHF	TGTGCCAGCAGCCGCAGGGATGTGGGGAATTCACCCCTCCACTTT
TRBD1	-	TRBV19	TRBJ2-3	CASSLDRGGDTQYF	TGTGCCAGTAGTCTCGACAGGGGGGGAGATACGCAGTATTTT
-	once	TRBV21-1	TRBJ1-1	CASSLQGAYAEAFF	TGTGCCAGCAGCTTACAGGGGGCTTACGCTGAAGCTTTCTTT
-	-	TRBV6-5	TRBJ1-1	CASSYRGRIKNTEAFF	TGTGCCAGCAGTTACCGAGGAAGGATAAAGAACACTGAAGCTTTCTTT
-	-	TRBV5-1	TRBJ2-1	CASSQGRGSTTEQFF	TGCGCCAGCAGCCAAGGCAGGGGTAGTACTACTGAGCAGTTCTTC
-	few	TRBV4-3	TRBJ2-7	CASSPSYGYEQYF	TGCGCCAGCAGCCCATCCTATGGCTACGAGCAGTACTTC
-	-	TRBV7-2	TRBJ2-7	CASATTAYEQYF	TGTGCCAGCGCGACGACCGCCTACGAGCAGTACTTC
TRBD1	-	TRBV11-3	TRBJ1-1	CASSQPGQGHVYTEAFF	TGTGCCAGCAGCCAACCGGGACAGGGGCATGTGTACACTGAAGCTTTCTTT
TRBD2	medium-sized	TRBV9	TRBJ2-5	CASTLSAGDGETQYF	TGTGCCAGCACCTTATCAGCGGGAGACGGGGAGACCCAGTACTTC
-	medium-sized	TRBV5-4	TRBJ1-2	CASSLEPGSLYGYTF	TGTGCCAGCAGCTTGGAACCGGGGAGCCTCTATGGCTACACCTTC
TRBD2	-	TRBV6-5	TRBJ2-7	CASSQSSGSHYEQYF	TGTGCCAGCAGCCAATCTAGCGGGAGCCACTACGAGCAGTACTTC
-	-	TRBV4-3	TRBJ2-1	CASSPTAYNEQFF	TGCGCCAGCAGCCCGACAGCCTACAATGAGCAGTTCTTC
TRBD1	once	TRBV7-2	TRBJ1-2	CASSPDRAQNGYTF	TGTGCCAGCAGCCCGGACAGGGCGCAGAATGGCTACACCTTC
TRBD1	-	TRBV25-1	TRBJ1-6	CASSEYLGTGLAPLHF	TGTGCCAGCAGTGAATATCTAGGGACAGGGTTAGCACCCCTCCACTTT
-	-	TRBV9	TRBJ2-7	CASSVDQASYEQYF	TGTGCCAGCAGCGTAGACCAGGCCTCCTACGAGCAGTACTTC
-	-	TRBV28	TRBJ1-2	CASSLAEGLGPYGYTF	TGTGCCAGCAGTTTAGCCGAGGGGCTGGGCCCCTATGGCTACACCTTC
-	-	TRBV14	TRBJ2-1	CASSLGGPNYNEQFF	TGTGCCAGCAGCCTCGGGGGCCCCAATTACAATGAGCAGTTCTTC
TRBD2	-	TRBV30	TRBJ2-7	CAWSVGSGRIYEQYF	TGTGCGTGGAGTGTAGGTAGCGGGCGCATCTACGAGCAGTACTTC
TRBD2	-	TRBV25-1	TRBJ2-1	CASSVHSGVNEQFF	TGTGCCAGCAGTGTACACAGCGGGGTGAATGAGCAGTTCTTC